This TCR beta chain stems from a study of cytomegalovirus exposure and HLA in healthy donors. General study results and limits: Later on, a genetic analysis was performed. It linked a missense variant in DCLRE1C with V- and J-gene trimming of TCR beta.

This cohort consisted of healthy bone marrow donors. CDR3 length: 15 amino acids. Germline V gene lookup returns CDR1 MNHNY and CDR2 SVGAGI (reference sequence). After removal of 2 bases from V and 3 bases from J, the junction contained 7 bases not matched to a gene. Remarks on this clone: Its target is not known.

PCR employed 60 Vbeta and 13 Jbeta primers. This table comes from immunoSEQ multiplex PCR, and its TCRdb copy is limited to in-frame clones, with some not included. The profile covers 95,000 to 150,000 clones, with 17% appearing a single time and 2.9% taken by the ten largest. The origin of this receptor is a female donor in good health and CMV-seropositive. Input material: PBMCs. The rearrangement joins TRBV6-6 to TRBJ2-7; 7 nucleotides align to TRBD2. This chain's CDR3 is CASSYAGALDYEQYF. In DNA form, the CDR3 reads TGTGCCAGCAGTTACGCGGGAGCACTAGACTACGAGCAGTACTTC.